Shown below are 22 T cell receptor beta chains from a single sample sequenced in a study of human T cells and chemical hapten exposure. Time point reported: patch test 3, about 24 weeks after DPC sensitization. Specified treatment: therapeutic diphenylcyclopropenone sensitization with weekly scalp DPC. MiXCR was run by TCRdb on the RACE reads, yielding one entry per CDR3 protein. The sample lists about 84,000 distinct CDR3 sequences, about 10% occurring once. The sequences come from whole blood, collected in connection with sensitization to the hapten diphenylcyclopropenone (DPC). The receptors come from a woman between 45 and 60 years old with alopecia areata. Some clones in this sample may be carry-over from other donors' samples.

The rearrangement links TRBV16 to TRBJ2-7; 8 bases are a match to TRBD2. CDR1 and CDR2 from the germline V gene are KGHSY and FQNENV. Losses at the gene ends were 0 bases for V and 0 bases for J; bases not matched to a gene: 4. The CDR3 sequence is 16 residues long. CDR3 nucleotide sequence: TGTGCCAGCAGCCAATCTTTAGCGGGACCCTCCTACGAGCAGTACTTC. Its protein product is CASSQSLAGPSYEQYF.

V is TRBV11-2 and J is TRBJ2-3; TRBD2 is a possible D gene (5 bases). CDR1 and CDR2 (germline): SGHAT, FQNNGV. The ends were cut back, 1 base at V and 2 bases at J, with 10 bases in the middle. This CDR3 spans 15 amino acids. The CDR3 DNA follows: TGTGCCAGCAGCTTAGGACTACCTACCACAGATACGCAGTATTTT. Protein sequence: CASSLGLPTTDTQYF.

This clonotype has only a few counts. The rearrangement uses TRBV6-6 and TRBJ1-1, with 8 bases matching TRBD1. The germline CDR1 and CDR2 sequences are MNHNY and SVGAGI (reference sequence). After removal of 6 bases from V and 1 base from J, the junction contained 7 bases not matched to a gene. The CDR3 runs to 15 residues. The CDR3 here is CASRTTGTGNTEAFF. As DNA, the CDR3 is TGTGCCAGCAGGACCACGGGGACAGGGAACACTGAAGCTTTCTTT.

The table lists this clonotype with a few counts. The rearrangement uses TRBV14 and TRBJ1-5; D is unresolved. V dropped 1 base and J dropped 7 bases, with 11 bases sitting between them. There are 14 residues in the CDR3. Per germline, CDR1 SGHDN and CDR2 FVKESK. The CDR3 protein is CASSQGRGRQPQHF. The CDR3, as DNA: TGTGCCAGCAGCCAAGGTAGAGGTAGGCAGCCCCAGCATTTT.

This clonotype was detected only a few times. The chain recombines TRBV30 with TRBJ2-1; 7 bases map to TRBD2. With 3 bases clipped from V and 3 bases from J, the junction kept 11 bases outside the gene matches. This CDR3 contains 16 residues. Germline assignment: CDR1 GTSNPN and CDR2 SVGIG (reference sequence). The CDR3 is CAWSGDPSGNYNEQFF. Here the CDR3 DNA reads TGTGCCTGGAGCGGTGACCCTAGCGGCAACTACAATGAGCAGTTCTTC.

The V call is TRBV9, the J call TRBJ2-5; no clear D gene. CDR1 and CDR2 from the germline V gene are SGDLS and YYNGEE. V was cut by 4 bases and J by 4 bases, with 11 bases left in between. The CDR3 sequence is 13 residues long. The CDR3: CASSMGQAETQYF. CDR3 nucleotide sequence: TGTGCCAGCAGCATGGGCCAGGCAGAGACCCAGTACTTC.

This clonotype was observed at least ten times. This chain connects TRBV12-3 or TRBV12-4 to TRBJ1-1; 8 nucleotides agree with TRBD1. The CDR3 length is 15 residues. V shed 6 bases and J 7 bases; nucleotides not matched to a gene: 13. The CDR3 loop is CASRRDRRGTGEAFF. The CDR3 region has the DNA TGTGCCAGCAGGCGGGACAGGCGGGGGACGGGTGAAGCTTTCTTT.

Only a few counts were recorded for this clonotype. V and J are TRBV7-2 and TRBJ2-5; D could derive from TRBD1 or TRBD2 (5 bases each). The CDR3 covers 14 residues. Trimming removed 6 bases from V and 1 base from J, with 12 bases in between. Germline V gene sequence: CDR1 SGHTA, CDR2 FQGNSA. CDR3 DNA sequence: TGTGCCAGCAGTTCTCCGGGACGCCAAGAGACCCAGTACTTC. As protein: CASSSPGRQETQYF.

The CDR3 reads CASSPGPRLTGNTIYF. CDR3 bases: TGTGCCAGCTCCCCGGGACCGCGCCTGACTGGAAACACCATATATTTT. This rearrangement joins TRBV6-1 to TRBJ1-3; the D gene is possibly TRBD1 (5 bases). Trimming took off 8 bases at V and 2 bases at J, with 19 bases between the two ends. This CDR3 has 16 residues. CDR1 is MNHNS and CDR2 is SASEGT in the germline V gene.

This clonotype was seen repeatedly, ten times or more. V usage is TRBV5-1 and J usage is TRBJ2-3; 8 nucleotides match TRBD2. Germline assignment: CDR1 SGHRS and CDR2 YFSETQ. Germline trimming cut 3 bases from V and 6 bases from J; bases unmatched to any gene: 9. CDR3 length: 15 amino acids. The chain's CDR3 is CASSWDRTSSDTQYF. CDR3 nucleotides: TGCGCCAGCAGCTGGGACCGGACTAGCTCGGATACGCAGTATTTT.

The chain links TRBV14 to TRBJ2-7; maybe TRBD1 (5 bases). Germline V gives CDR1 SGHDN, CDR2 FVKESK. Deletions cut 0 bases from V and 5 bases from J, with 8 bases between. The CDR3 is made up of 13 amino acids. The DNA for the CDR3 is TGTGCCAGCAGCCAAGATCCCAGGGACGAGCAGTACTTC. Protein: CASSQDPRDEQYF. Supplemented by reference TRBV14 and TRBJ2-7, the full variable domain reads EAGVTQFPSHSVIEKGQTVTLRCDPISGHDNLYWYRRVMGKEIKFLLHFVKESKQDESGMPNNRFLAERTGGTYSTLKVQPAELEDSGVYFCASSQDPRDEQYFGPGTRLTVT.

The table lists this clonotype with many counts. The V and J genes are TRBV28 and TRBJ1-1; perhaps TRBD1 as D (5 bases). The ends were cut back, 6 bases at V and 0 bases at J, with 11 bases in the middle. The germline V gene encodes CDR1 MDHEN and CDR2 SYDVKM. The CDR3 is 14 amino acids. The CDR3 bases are TGTGCCAGCAGCTCTGACAGAGTGAACACTGAAGCTTTCTTT. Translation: CASSSDRVNTEAFF.

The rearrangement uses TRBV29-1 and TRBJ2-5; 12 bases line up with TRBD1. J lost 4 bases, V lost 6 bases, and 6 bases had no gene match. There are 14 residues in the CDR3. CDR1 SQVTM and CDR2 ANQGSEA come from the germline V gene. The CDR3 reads CSVAGTGGRETQYF. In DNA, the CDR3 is TGCAGCGTCGCCGGGACAGGGGGCAGAGAGACCCAGTACTTC.

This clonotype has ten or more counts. The DNA of the CDR3 is TGTGCCAGCAGCCTTGAGGGGACTAGCGGCACAGATACGCAGTATTTT. This encodes CASSLEGTSGTDTQYF. V and J are TRBV5-4 and TRBJ2-3, with 10 positions matching TRBD2. Germline loops: CDR1 SGHNT, CDR2 YYREEE (reference sequence). The CDR3 loop spans 16 amino acids. Trimming took 4 bases from V and 1 from J; bases not matched to a gene: 6.

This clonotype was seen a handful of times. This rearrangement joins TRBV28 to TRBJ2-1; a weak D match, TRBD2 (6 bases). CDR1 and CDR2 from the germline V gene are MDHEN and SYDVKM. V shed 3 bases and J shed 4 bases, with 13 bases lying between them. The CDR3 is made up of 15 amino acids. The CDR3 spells CASSFGGARYNEQFF. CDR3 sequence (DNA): TGTGCCAGCAGTTTTGGCGGGGCAAGATACAATGAGCAGTTCTTC.

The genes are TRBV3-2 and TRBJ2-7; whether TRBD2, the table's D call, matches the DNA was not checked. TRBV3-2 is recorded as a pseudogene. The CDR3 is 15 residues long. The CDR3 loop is CASSRGTSGRYEQYF. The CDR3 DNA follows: TGTGCCAGCAGCCGAGGGACTAGCGGGAGGTACGAGCAGTACTTC.

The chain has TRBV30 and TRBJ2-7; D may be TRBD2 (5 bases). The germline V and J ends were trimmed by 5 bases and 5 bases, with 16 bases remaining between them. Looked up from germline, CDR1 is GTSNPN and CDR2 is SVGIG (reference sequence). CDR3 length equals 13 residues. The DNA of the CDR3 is TGTGCCTGGGCCCAGATTGGAGGAAACGAGCAGTACTTC. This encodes CAWAQIGGNEQYF.

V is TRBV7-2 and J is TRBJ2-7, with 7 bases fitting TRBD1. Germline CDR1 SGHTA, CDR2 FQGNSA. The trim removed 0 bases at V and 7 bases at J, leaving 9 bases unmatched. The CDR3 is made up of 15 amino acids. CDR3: CASSLARQGVVEQYF. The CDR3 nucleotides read TGTGCCAGCAGCTTAGCGCGGCAGGGGGTGGTAGAGCAGTACTTC.

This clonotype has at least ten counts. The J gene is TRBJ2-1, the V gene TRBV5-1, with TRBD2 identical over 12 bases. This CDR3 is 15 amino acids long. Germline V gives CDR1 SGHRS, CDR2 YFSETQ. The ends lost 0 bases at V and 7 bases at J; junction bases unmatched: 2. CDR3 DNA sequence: TGCGCCAGCAGCTTGGGACTAGCGGGAGTGAATGAGCAGTTCTTC. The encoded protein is CASSLGLAGVNEQFF.

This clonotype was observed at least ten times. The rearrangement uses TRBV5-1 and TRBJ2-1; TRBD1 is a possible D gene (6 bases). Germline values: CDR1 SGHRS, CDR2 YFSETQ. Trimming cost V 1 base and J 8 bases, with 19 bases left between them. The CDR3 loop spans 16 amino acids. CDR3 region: CASSLMGALGFYEQFF. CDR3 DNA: TGCGCCAGCAGCTTGATGGGGGCCTTGGGGTTCTATGAGCAGTTCTTC.

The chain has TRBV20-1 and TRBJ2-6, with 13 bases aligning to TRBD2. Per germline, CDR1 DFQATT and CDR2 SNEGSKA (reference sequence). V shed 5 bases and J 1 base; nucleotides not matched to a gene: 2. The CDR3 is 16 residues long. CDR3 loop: CSAPTSGRSGANVLTF. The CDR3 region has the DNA TGCAGTGCTCCGACTAGCGGGAGGTCTGGGGCCAACGTCCTGACTTTC.

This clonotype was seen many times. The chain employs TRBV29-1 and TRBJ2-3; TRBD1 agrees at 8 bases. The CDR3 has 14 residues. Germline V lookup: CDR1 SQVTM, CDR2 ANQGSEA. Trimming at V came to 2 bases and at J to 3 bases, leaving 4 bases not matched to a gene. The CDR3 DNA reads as TGCAGCGTTGAATCCAGGACAGGGACAGATACGCAGTATTTT. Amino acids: CSVESRTGTDTQYF.